One sample yielded the 18 T cell receptor beta chains listed below, sequenced in a study of cytomegalovirus exposure and HLA in healthy donors. With 60 Vbeta and 13 Jbeta primers, the PCR was carried out. Repertoires were generated with immunoSEQ multiplex PCR, while TCRdb's copy carries only in-frame clones and drops some. Counted here are 150,000 to 200,000 clones, approximately 80% occurring once; the ten biggest clones make up approximately 7%. Sequenced material: PBMCs. These TCRs come from a male donor in good health and CMV-seropositive.

The chain employs TRBV5-1 and TRBJ1-1; D is ambiguous. Germline assignment: CDR1 SGHRS and CDR2 YFSETQ. The CDR3 is 13 amino acids. V was shortened by 4 bases and J by 1 base, with 8 bases between the two germline ends. CDR3 in DNA: TGCGCCAGCAGCCAAACACAGAACACTGAAGCTTTCTTT. This translates into CASSQTQNTEAFF.

This rearrangement joins TRBV11-2 to TRBJ1-4; 10 positions match TRBD1. V was pared by 5 bases and J by 7 bases, with 4 bases of the junction left unmatched. Germline assignment: CDR1 SGHAT and CDR2 FQNNGV. The CDR3 runs 14 residues. CDR3 amino acids: CASSPDRGREKLFF. DNA for the CDR3: TGTGCCAGCAGCCCCGACAGGGGGCGTGAAAAACTGTTTTTT.

The chain employs TRBV9 and TRBJ2-5, with TRBD1 as a possible D gene (5 bases). The tail of the sequence fits TRBJ2-7 better, so the J call may be wrong. The CDR3 contains 14 residues. Germline V gene lookup returns CDR1 SGDLS and CDR2 YYNGEE. Written as DNA, the CDR3 is TGTGCCAGCAGCGTAGACAGGCTCCCCTACGAGCAGTACTTC. Its protein product is CASSVDRLPYEQYF.

The V gene is TRBV4-3, the J gene TRBJ2-2; 8 nucleotides line up with TRBD1. CDR3 length equals 18 residues. J was trimmed by 1 base and V by 4 bases; bases with no gene match: 11. In germline, CDR1 is LGHNA, CDR2 YSLEER. The CDR3 region has the DNA TGCGCCAGCAGCCCGACGAACTGGGGACAGGTGAACACCGGGGAGCTGTTTTTT. This sequence encodes CASSPTNWGQVNTGELFF.

The V gene is TRBV10-2, the J gene TRBJ1-5; D perhaps matches TRBD1 (6 bases). The CDR3 runs 16 residues. Trimming stripped 2 bases from V and 1 base from J, with 12 bases between. The germline CDR1 and CDR2 sequences are WSHSY and SAAADI. Written as DNA, the CDR3 is TGCGCCAGCAGTGAGAGGGGAGGGGGGAGCAATCAGCCCCAGCATTTT. It encodes CASSERGGGSNQPQHF.

The chain employs TRBV19 and TRBJ1-2, with D perhaps matching TRBD1 (5 bases). The V end lost 4 bases, the J end lost 0 bases, and 9 bases lay between the germline ends. The CDR3 is made up of 14 amino acids. CDR1 is LNHDA and CDR2 is SQIVND in the germline V gene (reference sequence). The CDR3 loop reads CASSTQGTNYGYTF. As DNA, the CDR3 is TGTGCCAGTAGTACCCAGGGAACTAACTATGGCTACACCTTC.

The chain carries TRBV2 and TRBJ1-3; TRBD1 matches 8 bases. There are 15 residues in the CDR3. The V gene's germline CDR1 is SNHLY and CDR2 FYNNEI. V lost 5 bases, J lost 1 base, and 4 bases stayed unmatched. CDR3 sequence (DNA): TGTGCCAGCAGTTTGACAGGGGTTTCTGGAAACACCATATATTTT. It encodes CASSLTGVSGNTIYF.

This clone appeared a single time. The chain links TRBV5-8 to TRBJ1-4; 8 positions match TRBD1. CDR1 is SGHTS and CDR2 is YDEGEE in the germline V gene. The junction had 11 bases not matched to a gene; V was cut back by 2 bases and J by 2 bases. This CDR3 is built from 18 residues. The CDR3 protein is CASSFAGTGQKTNEKLFF. The DNA of the CDR3 is TGTGCCAGCAGCTTTGCTGGGACAGGTCAGAAGACTAATGAAAAACTGTTTTTT.

This clone was observed a few times. The V gene is TRBV11-2, the J gene TRBJ1-1; 8 positions agree with TRBD1. With V trimmed by 6 bases and J by 4 bases, 4 bases remained unmatched. Per germline, CDR1 SGHAT and CDR2 FQNNGV. CDR3 length: 13 residues. CDR3 in DNA: TGTGCCAGCAGGGGCACAGGGGGCACTGAAGCTTTCTTT. Protein product: CASRGTGGTEAFF.

This chain links TRBV7-3 with TRBJ2-3; the D is unclear. In germline, CDR1 is SGHTA, CDR2 FQGTGA. Trimming removed 1 base from V and 1 base from J, with 9 bases in between. The CDR3 covers 15 residues. The CDR3 reads CASSLNHIGTDTQYF. CDR3 nucleotide sequence: TGTGCCAGCAGCTTAAATCACATTGGCACAGATACGCAGTATTTT.

DNA for the CDR3: TGTGCCAGCAGCCCCGGGGGGGCCCCCCCTGAGCAGTTCTTC. This encodes CASSPGGAPPEQFF. This rearrangement joins TRBV6-1 to TRBJ2-1; 8 nucleotides match TRBD2. In germline, CDR1 is MNHNS, CDR2 SASEGT. Unmatched junction bases numbered 10, after V lost 6 bases and J lost 9 bases. The CDR3 is made up of 14 amino acids.

This clone was detected a few times. The DNA for the CDR3 is TGTGCCAGCAGCAGGACAGTCAATCAGCCCCAGCATTTT. Amino acids: CASSRTVNQPQHF. The rearrangement uses TRBV6-5 and TRBJ1-5; TRBD1 is a possible D gene (6 bases). With 6 bases removed from V and 3 bases from J, the gap between germline ends came to 9 bases. CDR3 length: 13 residues. Per germline, CDR1 MNHEY and CDR2 SVGAGI.

The J gene is TRBJ2-5, the V gene TRBV9; 10 positions agree with TRBD2. CDR1 is SGDLS, CDR2 YYNGEE, per germline. This CDR3 spans 15 amino acids. V was pared by 4 bases and J by 5 bases, with 8 bases of the junction left unmatched. The CDR3: CASSPSGGALETQYF. CDR3 in DNA: TGTGCCAGCAGCCCCAGCGGGGGGGCCCTTGAGACCCAGTACTTC. The full variable domain, rest sourced from reference TRBV9 and TRBJ2-5, is DSGVTQTPKHLITATGQRVTLRCSPRSGDLSVYWYQQSLDQGLQFLIQYYNGEERAKGNILERFSAQQFPDLHSELNLSSLELGDSALYFCASSPSGGALETQYFGPGTRLLVL.

This clone was observed a handful of times. V usage is TRBV9 and J usage is TRBJ2-7; 10 nucleotides match TRBD1. The trim removed 4 bases at V and 3 bases at J, leaving 7 bases unmatched. Germline V lookup: CDR1 SGDLS, CDR2 YYNGEE. There are 15 residues in the CDR3. CDR3 region: CASSPRTGGFYEQYF. DNA of the CDR3: TGTGCCAGCAGCCCCCGGACAGGGGGTTTCTACGAGCAGTACTTC.

The chain is built from TRBV30 and TRBJ1-3; possibly TRBD1 for D (5 bases). Germline V gives CDR1 GTSNPN, CDR2 SVGIG (reference sequence). Trimming took 2 bases from V and 2 from J, leaving 13 bases between them. CDR3 length equals 15 residues. CDR3 amino acids: CAWSKGLGAGNTIYF. The CDR3 DNA is TGTGCCTGGAGTAAGGGTTTAGGGGCTGGAAACACCATATATTTT.

This rearrangement joins TRBV9 to TRBJ1-4; 8 bases align to TRBD1. V gave up 3 bases and J gave up 0 bases; unmatched junction bases: 4. Germline-derived CDR1 and CDR2 are SGDLS and YYNGEE. The length of the CDR3 is 16 residues. The CDR3 DNA reads TGTGCCAGCAGCGGGGACAGGCAAGCAACTAATGAAAAACTGTTTTTT. Residues: CASSGDRQATNEKLFF.

V and J are TRBV5-1 and TRBJ2-2, with TRBD2 identical over 9 bases. This CDR3 has 15 residues. V was pared by 6 bases and J by 5 bases, with 8 bases of the junction left unmatched. Per the germline V gene, CDR1 is SGHRS and CDR2 is YFSETQ. This chain's CDR3 is CASKSAGGVTGELFF. The CDR3 DNA reads TGCGCCAGCAAGTCGGCGGGGGGGGTGACCGGGGAGCTGTTTTTT.

The V and J genes are TRBV25-1 and TRBJ2-3; 8 nucleotides line up with TRBD1. CDR1 is MGHDK, CDR2 SYGVNS, per germline. After removal of 6 bases from V and 5 bases from J, the junction contained 13 bases not matched to a gene. The CDR3 length is 16 residues. The CDR3 reads CASSYSGDRRVDTQYF. As DNA, the CDR3 is TGTGCCAGCAGCTATAGTGGGGACAGGAGGGTAGATACGCAGTATTTT.